These T cell receptor beta chains were read from a single sample in a study of OX40 agonist ivuxolimab in advanced cancers. Some clones are missing from TCRdb's copy, which holds only in-frame ones; the method was immunoSEQ multiplex PCR. Of 72,000 or so clones in the sample, around nine tenths were seen once. The input for sequencing was CD4+ or CD8+ T cells sorted from blood, taken in a trial of the OX40 agonist ivuxolimab. The receptors derive from an adult with an advanced solid tumor such as melanoma, head and neck, liver or kidney cancer. Both conserved end residues are trimmed from each CDR3. The order of the fields is clone size, V gene, J gene, CDR3 protein. Not every row has a clone size; where given, it reads once, few, many or a size class.

clone_size: few
v_call: TRBV27
j_call: TRBJ1-3
cdr3_aa: ASSFRKGGLSGNTIY

clone_size: NA
v_call: TRBV19
j_call: TRBJ1-4
cdr3_aa: ASSNSGQTNEKLF

clone_size: NA
v_call: TRBV21-1
j_call: TRBJ1-5
cdr3_aa: ASSIHRNQPQH

clone_size: NA
v_call: TRBV18
j_call: TRBJ2-1
cdr3_aa: ASTPLNRDTDNEQF

clone_size: NA
v_call: TRBV5-1
j_call: TRBJ2-7
cdr3_aa: ASSLIGVGEQY

clone_size: NA
v_call: TRBV11-3
j_call: TRBJ2-7
cdr3_aa: ASSLESPEQY

clone_size: few
v_call: TRBV6-5
j_call: TRBJ1-2
cdr3_aa: ASSYSTGDGYT

clone_size: NA
v_call: TRBV4-1
j_call: TRBJ2-5
cdr3_aa: ASSPVTKETQY

clone_size: NA
v_call: TRBV5-5
j_call: TRBJ1-1
cdr3_aa: ASSSTPTSEAF

clone_size: NA
v_call: TRBV7-8
j_call: TRBJ2-7
cdr3_aa: ASREQVPTSGNYEQY

clone_size: NA
v_call: TRBV29-1
j_call: TRBJ1-1
cdr3_aa: SVRGQLNTEAF

clone_size: NA
v_call: TRBV14
j_call: TRBJ1-5
cdr3_aa: ASSQDWNQPQH

clone_size: NA
v_call: TRBV7-9
j_call: TRBJ2-7
cdr3_aa: ASSLFTSYEQY

clone_size: NA
v_call: TRBV7-9
j_call: TRBJ2-7
cdr3_aa: ASSLVAAPAGEQY

clone_size: NA
v_call: TRBV6-5
j_call: TRBJ1-2
cdr3_aa: ASSKRIRRGYGYT

clone_size: NA
v_call: TRBV25-1
j_call: TRBJ2-4
cdr3_aa: ASSTVAAKNIQY

clone_size: NA
v_call: TRBV11-2
j_call: TRBJ2-2
cdr3_aa: ASSSRMRTENTGELF

clone_size: NA
v_call: TRBV10-3
j_call: TRBJ2-5
cdr3_aa: AISVAEQGTQY

clone_size: NA
v_call: TRBV6-6
j_call: TRBJ1-5
cdr3_aa: ASSQGQGATKPQH

clone_size: NA
v_call: TRBV4-1
j_call: TRBJ2-7
cdr3_aa: ASSQERGGLAGYEQY

clone_size: NA
v_call: TRBV9
j_call: TRBJ2-1
cdr3_aa: ASSVPSEGGRQF

clone_size: NA
v_call: TRBV6-5
j_call: TRBJ1-2
cdr3_aa: ASSQEESWGYT

clone_size: NA
v_call: TRBV19
j_call: TRBJ2-7
cdr3_aa: ASSIGTGGFYEQY

clone_size: NA
v_call: TRBV29-1
j_call: TRBJ2-5
cdr3_aa: SVRRGGRGETQY

clone_size: once
v_call: TRBV5-8
j_call: TRBJ2-3
cdr3_aa: ASSLGQGAVPDTQY

clone_size: NA
v_call: TRBV11-1
j_call: TRBJ2-1
cdr3_aa: ASSLGRYNEQF

clone_size: NA
v_call: TRBV5-1
j_call: TRBJ2-3
cdr3_aa: ASSLTSGTDTQY

clone_size: NA
v_call: TRBV9
j_call: TRBJ1-4
cdr3_aa: ASSVGHGTNEKLF

clone_size: NA
v_call: TRBV5-8
j_call: TRBJ1-2
cdr3_aa: ASGGTGGHNGKDYGYT

clone_size: NA
v_call: TRBV7-3
j_call: TRBJ2-7
cdr3_aa: ASSPGLAGIDEQY

clone_size: NA
v_call: TRBV10-2
j_call: TRBJ2-1
cdr3_aa: ASSDVVSGPVAYNEQF

clone_size: NA
v_call: TRBV5-3
j_call: TRBJ2-1
cdr3_aa: ARSFLGRTYNEQF

clone_size: NA
v_call: TRBV21-1
j_call: TRBJ2-7
cdr3_aa: ASSKEPLGYYEQY